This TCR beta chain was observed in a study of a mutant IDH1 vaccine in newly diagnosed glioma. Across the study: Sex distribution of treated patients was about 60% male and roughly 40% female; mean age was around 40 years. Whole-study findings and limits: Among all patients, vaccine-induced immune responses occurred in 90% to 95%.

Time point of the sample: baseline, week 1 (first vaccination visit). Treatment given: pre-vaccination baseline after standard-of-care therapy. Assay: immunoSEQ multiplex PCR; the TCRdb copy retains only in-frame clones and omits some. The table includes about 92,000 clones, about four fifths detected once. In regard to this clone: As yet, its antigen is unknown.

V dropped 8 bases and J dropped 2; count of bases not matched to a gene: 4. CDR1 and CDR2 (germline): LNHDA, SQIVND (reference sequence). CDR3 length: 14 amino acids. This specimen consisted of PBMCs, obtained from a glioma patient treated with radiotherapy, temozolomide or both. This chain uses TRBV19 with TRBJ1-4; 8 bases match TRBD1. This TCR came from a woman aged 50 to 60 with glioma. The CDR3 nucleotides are TGTGCCAGTGGCAGGGGGCCCACTAATGAAAAACTGTTTTTT. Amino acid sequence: CASGRGPTNEKLFF. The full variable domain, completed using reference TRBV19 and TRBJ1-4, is DGGITQSPKYLFRKEGQNVTLSCEQNLNHDAMYWYRQDPGQGLRLIYYSQIVNDFQKGDIAEGYSVSREKKESFPLTVTSAQKNPTAFYLCASGRGPTNEKLFFGSGTQLSVL.